This TCR beta chain is drawn from a study of OX40 agonist ivuxolimab in advanced cancers. Study-level information: Patients received ivuxolimab, an intravenous treatment, every 2 weeks at 0.01 to 10 mg/kg. Aged roughly 23 to 90 with a mean of 60 years, they were about 78% male. Eligibility rules accepted prior anti-PD-1, anti-PD-L1 or anti-CTLA-4 therapy, and 30% to 40% had some. Three patients had partial responses: one hepatocellular carcinoma, two cutaneous melanoma.

The CDR3 has 15 residues. V gave up 2 bases and J gave up 3 bases; unmatched junction bases: 5. Per germline, CDR1 SGHRS and CDR2 YFSETQ. Clones were sequenced by immunoSEQ multiplex PCR, and TCRdb holds only the in-frame ones, with some missing. The data contain tens of thousands of clones, about 86% of them singletons. Sequencing was performed on CD4+ or CD8+ T cells sorted from blood, taken in a trial of the OX40 agonist ivuxolimab. V and J are TRBV5-1 and TRBJ2-1; 7 bases match TRBD2. The sequence derives from an adult with an advanced solid tumor such as melanoma, head and neck, liver or kidney cancer. DNA for the CDR3: TGCGCCAGCAGCTTTCGACTAGCCCGCTACAATGAGCAGTTCTTC. Translation gives CASSFRLARYNEQFF.